The rows below give T cell receptor beta chains drawn from one sample of a study of PD-1 blockade in classical Hodgkin lymphoma. The repertoire was sequenced with immunoSEQ multiplex PCR; TCRdb's copy has only in-frame clones and lacks some. The data show 4,000 to 6,000 clones, with roughly 65% seen just once and approximately 28% held by the top ten. Sequencing was performed on CD8+ T cells from blood, taken before the fourth cycle of nivolumab. These receptors all stem from a human donor with classical Hodgkin lymphoma. Both conserved end residues are part of each CDR3. The order of the fields is CDR3 length, J gene, D gene, V gene, clone size, CDR3 protein, CDR3 DNA. A D gene is named only where the DNA matches it firmly. A clone size is listed for some rows: how often the clone was seen (once, few, many), or a class if it is expanded.

14	TRBJ1-1	-	TRBV10-3	-	CAISESRGYTEAFF	TGTGCCATCAGTGAGTCGCGGGGATACACTGAAGCTTTCTTT
14	TRBJ2-7	-	TRBV18	-	CASSPTRPPYEQYF	TGTGCCAGCTCACCAACCCGACCTCCCTACGAGCAGTACTTC
14	TRBJ1-5	-	TRBV6-5	-	CASSTWGGNQPQHF	TGTGCCAGCAGCACCTGGGGAGGCAATCAGCCCCAGCATTTT
20	TRBJ2-2	-	TRBV21-1	-	CASSKGGPDRQGTNTGELFF	TGTGCCAGCAGCAAAGGGGGCCCGGACAGGCAGGGAACGAACACCGGGGAGCTGTTTTTT
15	TRBJ2-7	TRBD2	TRBV5-1	-	CASSRRGGRSYEQYF	TGCGCCAGCAGCCGCCGGGGGGGCCGATCCTACGAGCAGTACTTC
16	TRBJ2-2	-	TRBV5-1	-	CASSQEGSLNTGELFF	TGCGCCAGCAGCCAGGAAGGGAGTCTAAACACCGGGGAGCTGTTTTTT
16	TRBJ2-7	TRBD2	TRBV2	medium-sized	CASTSPGTSGSYEQYF	TGTGCCAGCACCTCCCCCGGGACTAGCGGGAGCTACGAGCAGTACTTC
14	TRBJ2-1	-	TRBV4-1	-	CASSQEVGGNEQFF	TGCGCCAGCAGCCAAGAGGTAGGGGGCAATGAGCAGTTCTTC
11	TRBJ2-5	-	TRBV6-6	-	CASSSEETQYF	TGTGCCAGCAGTTCCGAAGAGACCCAGTACTTC
16	TRBJ2-2	TRBD2	TRBV28	-	CASSFGLAGESGELFF	TGTGCCAGCAGTTTCGGGCTAGCGGGAGAATCCGGGGAGCTGTTTTTT
17	TRBJ2-2	TRBD1	TRBV14	few	CASSQVRDSVNTGELFF	TGTGCCAGCAGCCAAGTCCGGGACAGCGTAAACACCGGGGAGCTGTTTTTT
16	TRBJ2-7	-	TRBV11-2	-	CASSPRDGHFPDEQYF	TGTGCCAGCAGCCCGAGGGACGGCCATTTCCCTGACGAGCAGTACTTC
15	TRBJ2-2	TRBD2	TRBV11-1	-	CASSYQTSGTGELFF	TGTGCCAGCAGCTACCAGACTAGCGGAACCGGGGAGCTGTTTTTT
14	TRBJ2-7	TRBD2	TRBV5-6	-	CASSPPGLAYEQYF	TGTGCCAGCAGCCCGCCGGGACTAGCGTACGAGCAGTACTTC
16	TRBJ2-7	-	TRBV27	-	CASSLESRGGKHEQYF	TGTGCCAGCAGTTTAGAGTCCCGAGGAGGGAAACACGAGCAGTACTTC
13	TRBJ1-1	-	TRBV28	-	CASRAGVGVEAFF	TGTGCCAGCAGGGCGGGAGTCGGGGTTGAAGCTTTCTTT
14	TRBJ1-1	TRBD1	TRBV27	-	CASSRTGENTEAFF	TGTGCCAGCAGTAGGACAGGGGAGAACACTGAAGCTTTCTTT
16	TRBJ2-1	-	TRBV28	few	CASSSRGGVPYNEQFF	TGTGCCAGCAGTTCAAGGGGGGGGGTACCATACAATGAGCAGTTCTTC
16	TRBJ2-7	TRBD2	TRBV9	-	CASSVAGLAGVSEQYF	TGTGCCAGCAGCGTAGCCGGACTAGCGGGAGTTAGCGAGCAGTACTTC
15	TRBJ1-5	-	TRBV7-8	-	CASSLGGRGYQPQHF	TGTGCCAGCAGCTTAGGGGGCCGCGGGTATCAGCCCCAGCATTTT
15	TRBJ2-7	TRBD1	TRBV10-3	-	CAINPGTGVPYEQYF	TGTGCCATCAACCCCGGGACAGGGGTCCCCTACGAGCAGTACTTC
15	TRBJ2-7	-	TRBV7-9	-	CASSSTQVVSYEQYF	TGTGCCAGCAGTTCAACCCAGGTGGTAAGCTACGAGCAGTACTTC
18	TRBJ2-1	-	TRBV7-9	-	CASSLPRSGSSSYNEQFF	TGTGCCAGCAGCTTGCCGAGAAGTGGGTCGAGCTCCTACAATGAGCAGTTCTTC
16	TRBJ2-7	-	TRBV7-6	-	CASSSIPGKSSYEQYF	TGTGCCAGCAGCTCCATCCCCGGGAAGAGCTCCTACGAGCAGTACTTC
16	TRBJ2-7	TRBD2	TRBV5-1	-	CASSAVPSGGGYEQYF	TGCGCCAGCAGCGCAGTACCTAGCGGGGGCGGCTACGAGCAGTACTTC
14	TRBJ2-2	-	TRBV6-6	-	CASSPAPNTGELFF	TGTGCCAGCAGTCCAGCGCCGAACACCGGGGAGCTGTTTTTT
12	TRBJ2-1	-	TRBV12-5	-	CASGAARNEQFF	TGTGCTAGTGGGGCGGCCCGGAATGAGCAGTTCTTC
14	TRBJ1-1	-	TRBV5-8	-	CASSGGTWDTEAFF	TGTGCCAGCAGCGGAGGGACATGGGACACTGAAGCTTTCTTT
13	TRBJ1-1	-	TRBV28	-	CASSLTENTEAFF	TGTGCCAGCAGTTTAACGGAGAACACTGAAGCTTTCTTT
13	TRBJ2-2	-	TRBV30	once	CAWSFTNTGELFF	TGTGCCTGGAGTTTCACGAACACCGGGGAGCTGTTTTTT
16	TRBJ2-1	TRBD2	TRBV9	-	CASSVVGGGVFNEQFF	TGTGCCAGCAGCGTAGTTGGGGGAGGGGTTTTCAATGAGCAGTTCTTC
16	TRBJ2-5	-	TRBV5-1	-	CASSSTMGRQTETQYF	TGCGCCAGCAGCTCCACAATGGGACGACAAACAGAGACCCAGTACTTC
16	TRBJ2-2	-	TRBV4-1	-	CASSLRPVTNTGELFF	TGCGCCAGCAGCCTAAGACCAGTTACGAACACCGGGGAGCTGTTTTTT
15	TRBJ2-7	-	TRBV27	-	CASSQIAASSYEQYF	TGTGCCAGCAGTCAAATAGCGGCGAGCTCCTACGAGCAGTACTTC
17	TRBJ1-2	-	TRBV29-1	medium-sized	CSVEPDSQLLLNYGYTF	TGCAGCGTTGAACCTGACAGCCAGCTACTACTAAACTATGGCTACACCTTC
12	TRBJ2-7	-	TRBV19	once	CASTYDGYEQYF	TGTGCCAGCACCTACGACGGATACGAGCAGTACTTC
15	TRBJ2-3	-	TRBV2	-	CASSANSTTTDTQYF	TGTGCCAGCAGTGCCAACTCGACTACCACAGATACGCAGTATTTT
14	TRBJ2-7	-	TRBV7-6	-	CASSYTGNLDEQYF	TGTGCCAGCAGCTATACAGGGAATCTCGACGAGCAGTACTTC
16	TRBJ2-2	-	TRBV6-5	few	CASSYGLAVNTGELFF	TGTGCCAGCAGTTACGGGTTAGCGGTGAACACCGGGGAGCTGTTTTTT
14	TRBJ1-5	-	TRBV11-2	-	CASSLERPGQPQHF	TGTGCCAGCAGCTTAGAGAGGCCGGGTCAGCCCCAGCATTTT